This is a list of T cell receptor beta chains from one sample in a study of T cell repertoires in ileal Crohn's disease. The repertoire was sequenced with immunoSEQ multiplex PCR; TCRdb's copy has only in-frame clones and lacks some. The sample has fewer than 6,500 clones; about four fifths are singletons. What was sequenced was ileal tissue. All receptors come from an adult with Crohn's disease. The CDR3 runs from the conserved cysteine through the conserved F or W. Fields, in order: J gene, clone size, V gene, D gene, CDR3 DNA, CDR3 protein. The D gene is left open where the match is weak. Clone sizes are given selectively: once, few, many, or a class where the clone is expanded.

J: TRBJ1-1; size: NA; V: TRBV5-8; D: TRBD1; DNA: TGTGCCAGCAGCTTGACCAGGGGGTGGCATTTT; CDR3: CASSLTRGWHF
J: TRBJ1-2; size: NA; V: TRBV25-1; D: NA; DNA: TGTGCCAGCGTTGGGACCTCTAACTATGGCTACACCTTC; CDR3: CASVGTSNYGYTF
J: TRBJ2-5; size: NA; V: TRBV5-1; D: NA; DNA: TGCGCCAGCAGGGAGCAGGGAAGGGATGAAGAGACCCAGTACTTC; CDR3: CASREQGRDEETQYF
J: TRBJ1-1; size: few; V: TRBV28; D: NA; DNA: TGTGCCAGCAGTTCAACAGGGTCTTTCGGCACTGAAGCTTTCTTT; CDR3: CASSSTGSFGTEAFF
J: TRBJ2-1; size: NA; V: TRBV6-6; D: NA; DNA: TGTGCCAGCAGTGACCCCCACCGGGTCAATGAGCAGTTCTTC; CDR3: CASSDPHRVNEQFF
J: TRBJ2-1; size: NA; V: TRBV6-1; D: TRBD1; DNA: TGTGCCAGCAGTGACTGGACAGGCGGGGAGCAGTTCTTC; CDR3: CASSDWTGGEQFF
J: TRBJ2-7; size: few; V: TRBV2; D: TRBD1; DNA: TGTGCCAGCAGTGACTCCGGGACAGCGACATCCTACGAGCAGTACTTC; CDR3: CASSDSGTATSYEQYF
J: TRBJ2-7; size: few; V: TRBV29-1; D: TRBD1; DNA: TGCAGCGCCCTGGACAGGGTGGTGGCCGGCGAGCAGTACTTC; CDR3: CSALDRVVAGEQYF
J: TRBJ2-7; size: NA; V: TRBV4-2; D: NA; DNA: TGTGCCAGCAGCCAAGATAGGAGTCCGGCCGAGCAGTACTTC; CDR3: CASSQDRSPAEQYF
J: TRBJ2-3; size: NA; V: TRBV5-6; D: NA; DNA: TGTGCCAGCAGCTTGGAAGCAGGGGCAGATACGCAGTATTTT; CDR3: CASSLEAGADTQYF
J: TRBJ2-5; size: NA; V: TRBV5-4; D: TRBD2; DNA: TGTGCCAGCAGCTTTCGGGCTAGCGGGAATCAAGAGACCCAGTACTTC; CDR3: CASSFRASGNQETQYF
J: TRBJ1-2; size: NA; V: TRBV5-1; D: NA; DNA: TGCGCCAGCAGCATAGAAGGGGGGAACTATGGCTACACCTTC; CDR3: CASSIEGGNYGYTF
J: TRBJ2-1; size: NA; V: TRBV4-1; D: TRBD1; DNA: TGCGCCAGCAGCCAAGTAGGGACAGCCGAAATCAATGAGCAGTTCTTC; CDR3: CASSQVGTAEINEQFF
J: TRBJ2-1; size: NA; V: TRBV7-7; D: NA; DNA: TGTGCCAGCAGTTTAAGGGGCGATAGCGGTTCCTACAATGAGCAGTTCTTC; CDR3: CASSLRGDSGSYNEQFF